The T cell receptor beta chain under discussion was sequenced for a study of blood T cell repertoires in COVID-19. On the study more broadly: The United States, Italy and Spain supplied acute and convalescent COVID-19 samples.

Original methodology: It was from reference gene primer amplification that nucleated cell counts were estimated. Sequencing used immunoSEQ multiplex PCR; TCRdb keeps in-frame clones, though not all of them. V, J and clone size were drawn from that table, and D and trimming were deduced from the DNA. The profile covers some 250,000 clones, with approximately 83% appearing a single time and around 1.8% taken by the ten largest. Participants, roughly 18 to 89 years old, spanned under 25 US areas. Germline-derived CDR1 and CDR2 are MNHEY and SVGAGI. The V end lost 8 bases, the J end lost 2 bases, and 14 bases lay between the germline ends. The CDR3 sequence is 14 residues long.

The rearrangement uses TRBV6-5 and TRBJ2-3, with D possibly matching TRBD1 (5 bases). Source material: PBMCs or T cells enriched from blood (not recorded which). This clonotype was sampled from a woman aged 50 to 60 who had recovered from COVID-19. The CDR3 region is CASVFGRDTDTQYF. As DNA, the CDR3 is TGTGCCAGCGTTTTCGGCAGGGACACAGATACGCAGTATTTT.